Listed here are 18 T cell receptor beta chains from one sample, sequenced in a study of cytomegalovirus exposure and HLA in healthy donors (dated 2017 in TCRdb). The library relied on the immunoSEQ multiplex PCR assay. For the multiplex PCR, a mixture combining 60 forward primers for TCR Vbeta segments and 13 reverse primers for TCR Jbeta segments was used. Here the immuneACCESS table is served through TCRdb, limited to in-frame sequences with V and J called. Missing clones are a known gap in these copies; in checked studies unresolved V genes cover under half, and the rest lacks a known reason. For this sample there are 170,000 or so clones; 78% appear just once. 3% to 3.5% of the sample rests with the top ten. Sequencing was carried out using PBMCs. These receptors originate from a woman aged 40-49 years in good health and CMV-seronegative.

This clone was observed a few times. The V and J genes are TRBV2 and TRBJ1-1; D ambiguous. The CDR3 totals 14 residues. The germline gives CDR1 SNHLY, CDR2 FYNNEI. V dropped 3 bases and J dropped 4 bases, with 12 bases sitting between them. The CDR3 DNA reads as TGTGCCAGCAGTGAGTTGCTGGCGGGCACTGAAGCTTTCTTT. Translated: CASSELLAGTEAFF.

This chain joins TRBV6-1 and TRBJ1-4; TRBD1 matches at 7 bases. With 6 bases clipped from V and 8 bases from J, the junction kept 12 bases outside the gene matches. There are 15 residues in the CDR3. Germline V lookup: CDR1 MNHNS, CDR2 SASEGT. CDR3: CASSPGDSRGEKLFF. CDR3 DNA sequence: TGTGCCAGCAGCCCAGGGGACAGTCGGGGCGAAAAACTGTTTTTT.

This chain connects TRBV15 to TRBJ1-6; D unresolved. This CDR3 spans 13 amino acids. V lost 5 bases and J 8 bases, leaving 10 bases between the germline ends. Germline CDR1 and CDR2: LNHNV and YYDKDF (reference sequence). The CDR3 loop reads CATSVRTDSPLHF. The CDR3 region has the DNA TGTGCCACCAGCGTCCGGACTGATTCACCCCTCCACTTT.

V is TRBV7-2 and J is TRBJ2-7; D may be TRBD2 (5 bases). The germline CDR1 and CDR2 sequences are SGHTA and FQGNSA. Trimming stripped 1 base from V and 3 bases from J, with 13 bases between. This CDR3 has 15 residues. The CDR3 DNA reads TGTGCCAGCAGCTTAGGCGGTTCGGGGAACTACGAGCAGTACTTC. Encoded protein: CASSLGGSGNYEQYF.

The chain employs TRBV7-9 and TRBJ1-1; D gene unclear. The CDR3 has 12 residues. Germline CDR1 is SEHNR and CDR2 is FQNEAQ (reference sequence). Trimming stripped 2 bases from V and 1 base from J, with 2 bases between. CDR3 sequence: CASSLQNTEAFF. CDR3 nucleotides: TGTGCCAGCAGCTTACAGAACACTGAAGCTTTCTTT. Combining the CDR3 with reference TRBV7-9 and TRBJ1-1 gives the whole variable domain DTGVSQNPRHKITKRGQNVTFRCDPISEHNRLYWYRQTLGQGPEFLTYFQNEAQLEKSRLLSDRFSAERPKGSFSTLEIQRTEQGDSAMYLCASSLQNTEAFFGQGTRLTVV.

V gene TRBV27 combines with J gene TRBJ1-5, with 7 bases that match TRBD1. Looked up from germline, CDR1 is MNHEY and CDR2 is SMNVEV (reference sequence). CDR3 length: 17 amino acids. V gave up 5 bases and J gave up 3 bases; unmatched junction bases: 13. Written as DNA, the CDR3 is TGTGCCAGCAGTCCCTGGGACAGTCTATCAAACAATCAGCCCCAGCATTTT. This codes for CASSPWDSLSNNQPQHF.

The rearrangement joins TRBV18 to TRBJ1-2; TRBD1 matches at 7 bases. Germline V gene lookup returns CDR1 KGHSH and CDR2 LQKENI. The V gene end was trimmed by 0 bases and the J gene end by 3 bases; junction bases not matched to a gene: 7. The CDR3 covers 16 residues. The chain's CDR3 is CASSPPSLGQDYGYTF. The CDR3 DNA reads TGTGCCAGCTCACCACCCTCCTTAGGACAGGACTATGGCTACACCTTC.

The J gene is TRBJ1-5, the V gene TRBV6-1, with D possibly being TRBD1 (5 bases). The CDR3 is 14 residues long. The germline CDR1 and CDR2 sequences are MNHNS and SASEGT. The ends were cut back, 2 bases at V and 9 bases at J, with 14 bases in the middle. The chain's CDR3 is CASSEQGQDRPQHF. The CDR3 region has the DNA TGTGCCAGCAGTGAACAGGGTCAGGATCGGCCCCAGCATTTT.

Only a few counts were recorded for this clone. The rearrangement links TRBV6-5 to TRBJ1-2; a weak D match, TRBD1 (5 bases). Germline V gene sequence: CDR1 MNHEY, CDR2 SVGAGI. The ends were cut back, 5 bases at V and 4 bases at J, with 14 bases in the middle. The CDR3 covers 14 residues. CDR3 coding DNA: TGTGCCAGCAGTGCCTCGGACACCCTCTATGGCTACACCTTC. Its translation: CASSASDTLYGYTF.

The gene calls are TRBV9 and TRBJ1-6, with TRBD1 as a possible D gene (6 bases). CDR1 and CDR2 (germline): SGDLS, YYNGEE. Trimming took 5 bases from V and 9 from J, leaving 15 bases between them. This CDR3 is built from 14 residues. The CDR3 is CASSYTGTSSPLHF. For the CDR3, the DNA is TGTGCCAGCAGTTATACAGGGACCTCTTCACCCCTCCACTTT. Full variable domain (rest looked up from reference TRBV9 and TRBJ1-6): DSGVTQTPKHLITATGQRVTLRCSPRSGDLSVYWYQQSLDQGLQFLIQYYNGEERAKGNILERFSAQQFPDLHSELNLSSLELGDSALYFCASSYTGTSSPLHFGNGTRLTVT.

The J gene is TRBJ1-2, the V gene TRBV4-2; 7 bases map to TRBD1. The germline gives CDR1 LGHNA, CDR2 YNFKEQ. The trim removed 0 bases at V and 8 bases at J, leaving 12 bases unmatched. The CDR3 is 16 amino acids. This chain's CDR3 is CASSQDQGGHFLGYTF. In DNA form, the CDR3 reads TGTGCCAGCAGCCAAGATCAGGGGGGACACTTCCTCGGCTACACCTTC.

The chain employs TRBV5-1 and TRBJ1-2; D is possibly TRBD1 (5 bases). CDR3 length equals 12 residues. The V end was cut by 2 bases, the J end by 4 bases, with 6 bases between. The germline CDR1 and CDR2 sequences are SGHRS and YFSETQ. The CDR3 spells CASSFDSYGYTF. As DNA, the CDR3 is TGCGCCAGCAGCTTCGACAGCTATGGCTACACCTTC.

This sequence joins TRBV27 and TRBJ2-1, with 11 bases identical to TRBD2. The V gene's germline CDR1 is MNHEY and CDR2 SMNVEV (reference sequence). This CDR3 has 19 residues. The V gene end was trimmed by 1 base and the J gene end by 1 base; junction bases not matched to a gene: 9. For the CDR3, the DNA is TGTGCCAGCAGTTTATTCCTAGCGGGGGGTATTGGTTCCTACAATGAGCAGTTCTTC. Translated: CASSLFLAGGIGSYNEQFF.

The rearrangement uses TRBV2 and TRBJ2-1, with no clear D. From germline, CDR1 is SNHLY and CDR2 FYNNEI. Trimming shortened V by 2 bases and J by 6 bases, and 14 bases separated the two germline ends. This CDR3 has 15 amino acids. The CDR3 nucleotides read TGTGCCAGCAGTGAATTTGCAGCGCTTGGCAATGAGCAGTTCTTC. This sequence encodes CASSEFAALGNEQFF.

The rearrangement links TRBV4-1 to TRBJ2-7, with D perhaps matching TRBD2 (6 bases). This CDR3 region has 12 residues. The V gene lost 1 base and the J gene lost 7 bases, with 8 bases spanning the gap. CDR1 is MGHRA, CDR2 YSYEKL, per germline. The CDR3 nucleotides read TGCGCCAGCAGCCAAGTAGCGGAAGAGCAGTACTTC. It is translated as CASSQVAEEQYF.

J is TRBJ1-4 and V is TRBV9, with 9 nucleotides matching TRBD1. V lost 5 bases and J lost 0; bases outside the gene matches: 8. The CDR3 totals 17 residues. CDR1 SGDLS and CDR2 YYNGEE come from the germline V gene. CDR3 region: CASRGGDRVATNEKLFF. The CDR3 nucleotides are TGTGCCAGCAGGGGGGGGGACAGGGTAGCAACTAATGAAAAACTGTTTTTT.

The rearrangement joins TRBV6-1 to TRBJ2-7; weak D call: TRBD1 (5 bases). CDR3 length equals 14 residues. Between the trimmed V and J ends, which lost 0 bases and 1 base, there was a span of 7 bases. From germline, CDR1 is MNHNS and CDR2 SASEGT. The CDR3 loop reads CASSEAWTSYEQYF. The DNA for the CDR3 is TGTGCCAGCAGTGAAGCCTGGACATCCTACGAGCAGTACTTC.

The sample holds a few counts of this clone. The chain joins TRBV5-1 to TRBJ1-4; no firm D call. Germline V gene sequence: CDR1 SGHRS, CDR2 YFSETQ. The CDR3 is 15 residues long. V was trimmed by 0 bases and J by 6 bases, leaving 12 bases between them. The CDR3 is CASSLVGTRDEKLFF. CDR3 bases: TGCGCCAGCAGCTTGGTCGGTACACGGGATGAAAAACTGTTTTTT.